The next 28 T cell receptor beta chains were all read from a single sample in a study. One entry per CDR3 protein, called by TCRdb with MiXCR from the RT-PCR reads. The table lists about 680,000 distinct CDR3 sequences, approximately 15% of them singletons. The specimen sequenced was memory CD4+ T cells from blood. These TCRs come from a female donor in good health, serving as a healthy control.

This clonotype was observed at least ten times. Sequence at one end of the junction differs from germline and may be a read error. The chain is built from TRBV5-1 and TRBJ2-5; D might be TRBD1 (6 bases). CDR3 size: 14 residues. The germline V gene encodes CDR1 SGHRS and CDR2 YFSETQ. This CDR3 is CASSPQGSQETQYF. The CDR3, as DNA: TGTGCCAGCTCACCCCAGGGGTCCCAAGAGACCCAGTACTTC.

This clonotype was seen ten or more times. The chain links TRBV6-1 to TRBJ2-7, with unresolved D. The CDR3 sequence is 14 residues long. Per germline, CDR1 MNHNS and CDR2 SASEGT. Deletions cut 0 bases from V and 1 base from J, with 7 bases between. The CDR3 spells CASSEAWDSYEQYF. Here the CDR3 DNA reads TGTGCCAGCAGTGAAGCGTGGGATTCCTACGAGCAGTACTTC.

This chain connects TRBV24-1 to TRBJ2-6, with TRBD1 matching over 7 bases. With 3 bases clipped from V and 3 bases from J, the junction kept 4 bases outside the gene matches. The germline V gene encodes CDR1 KGHDR and CDR2 SFDVKD. This CDR3 is built from 16 residues. The CDR3 bases are TGTGCCACCAGTGATAGTTGGGACAGTGGGGCCAACGTCCTGACTTTC. Residues: CATSDSWDSGANVLTF.

The sample holds a few counts of this clonotype. Because it lacks the conserved phenylalanine or tryptophan at the end, this CDR3 is likely a read error. The DNA is omitted, as the CDR3 cannot be located on it reliably, and the CDR3 follows TCRdb's listing. This sequence joins TRBV7-2 and TRBJ2-1; the table's D call of TRBD1 was not tested on the DNA. A total of 14 residues make up the CDR3, ends included. The V gene's germline CDR1 is SGHTA and CDR2 FQGNSA. The CDR3 here is CASSFTGQGAGPLL.

There are many counts of this clonotype. The chain is built from TRBV7-2 and TRBJ2-1; D not resolved. The CDR3 runs to 16 residues. The V end lost 1 base, the J end lost 3 bases, and 13 bases lay between the germline ends. Germline loops: CDR1 SGHTA, CDR2 FQGNSA. Here the CDR3 DNA reads TGTGCCAGCAGCTTAGTTAGGCTAGTAGTCTACAATGAGCAGTTCTTC. This gives the protein CASSLVRLVVYNEQFF. Full variable domain (missing parts from reference TRBV7-2 and TRBJ2-1): GAGVSQSPSNKVTEKGKDVELRCDPISGHTALYWYRQSLGQGLEFLIYFQGNSAPDKSGLPSDRFSAERTGGSVSTLTIQRTQQEDSAVYLCASSLVRLVVYNEQFFGPGTRLTVL.

The gene calls are TRBV12-3 or TRBV12-4 and TRBJ2-3; 9 bases are shared with TRBD2. The V segment lost 5 bases and the J segment 4 bases; nucleotides outside the gene matches: 10. CDR3 length: 16 amino acids. CDR3 sequence reads: CASSSFSGSRADTQYF. In nucleotides, the CDR3 is TGTGCCAGCAGTAGTTTTAGCGGGAGCCGGGCAGATACGCAGTATTTT.

The chain has TRBV18 and TRBJ1-1; maybe TRBD1 (5 bases). CDR1 is KGHSH and CDR2 is LQKENI in the germline V gene. The CDR3 has 14 residues. With 4 bases removed from V and 1 base from J, the gap between germline ends came to 10 bases. The CDR3 DNA is TGTGCCAGCTCACTCTTCGACAGGAACACTGAAGCTTTCTTT. Translation: CASSLFDRNTEAFF.

This clonotype was seen only a few times. The chain uses TRBV20-1 and TRBJ2-7; 8 positions match TRBD2. CDR1 and CDR2 (germline): DFQATT, SNEGSKA (reference sequence). V shed 5 bases and J 0 bases; nucleotides not matched to a gene: 9. This CDR3 spans 15 amino acids. The chain's CDR3 is CSAPTSGRNSYEQYF. In nucleotides, the CDR3 is TGCAGTGCTCCTACTAGCGGCAGGAACTCCTACGAGCAGTACTTC.

This clonotype has a count of ten or more. This chain uses TRBV7-2 with TRBJ1-1; D is unclear. Germline assignment: CDR1 SGHTA and CDR2 FQGNSA. The ends were cut back, 5 bases at V and 2 bases at J, with 15 bases in the middle. This CDR3 has 15 residues. CDR3 protein: CASSPQTRVNTEAFF. Written as DNA, the CDR3 is TGTGCCAGCAGCCCCCAGACACGGGTTAACACTGAAGCTTTCTTT.

This clonotype turned up a few times. The junction departs from germline at one end; a sequencing error may be responsible. The chain uses TRBV18 and TRBJ1-1; perhaps TRBD1 as D (6 bases). This CDR3 has 15 residues. Germline lookup yields CDR1 KGHSH and CDR2 LQKENI. For the CDR3, the DNA is TGTGCCAGCTCACCTCGTGACAGGACGAACACTCAAGCTTTCTTT. Translation: CASSPRDRTNTQAFF.

This sequence joins TRBV7-3 and TRBJ2-2; D is undetermined. Germline CDR1 and CDR2: SGHTA and FQGTGA. This CDR3 contains 17 residues. The germline V and J ends were trimmed by 1 base and 4 bases, with 16 bases remaining between them. CDR3 nucleotides: TGTGCCAGCAGCTTAAGTTCTCGGGCAGGATTCACCGGGGAGCTGTTTTTT. Protein product: CASSLSSRAGFTGELFF.

This clonotype was recorded once. One base away lies a much larger clone, so this may be a sequencing read error. This chain joins TRBV5-1 and TRBJ2-3; perhaps D is TRBD1 or TRBD2 (5 bases each). Trimming left V 4 bases short and J 2 bases short, with 14 bases between. This CDR3 contains 15 residues. Germline lookup yields CDR1 SGHRS and CDR2 YFSETQ. The CDR3 spells CASSQARDHTDTQYF. CDR3 bases: TGCGCCAGCAGCCAAGCGAGGGACCACACAGATACGCAGTATTTT.

This clonotype was picked up a small number of times. The chain employs TRBV27 and TRBJ1-5, with D uncertain. The V gene lost 0 bases and the J gene lost 1 base, with 13 bases spanning the gap. CDR1 and CDR2 from the germline V gene are MNHEY and SMNVEV (reference sequence). The CDR3 length is 17 residues. CDR3 amino acids: CASSLSGGFGSNQPQHF. The DNA of the CDR3 is TGTGCCAGCAGTTTATCGGGAGGGTTCGGGAGCAATCAGCCCCAGCATTTT.

This clonotype was recorded a few times. The rearrangement joins TRBV24-1 to TRBJ2-1; TRBD2 matches 10 bases. Trimming cost V 4 bases and J 7 bases; bases outside gene matches: 6. CDR3 length equals 15 residues. CDR1 is KGHDR, CDR2 SFDVKD, per germline. CDR3 loop: CATSDQREGLNEQFF. The CDR3, as DNA: TGTGCCACCAGTGACCAGCGGGAGGGCCTGAATGAGCAGTTCTTC.

This clonotype was seen many times. J is TRBJ2-1 and V is TRBV15; D is possibly TRBD2 (5 bases). Per the germline V gene, CDR1 is LNHNV and CDR2 is YYDKDF (reference sequence). The CDR3 sequence is 13 residues long. V was cut by 4 bases and J by 6 bases, with 10 bases left in between. CDR3 loop: CATSTAASNEQFF. The CDR3 DNA follows: TGTGCCACCAGCACAGCGGCGTCCAATGAGCAGTTCTTC.

As regards this clonotype: A much larger clone differs by one base, so this may be a read error. The chain links TRBV6-5 to TRBJ2-7; D ambiguous. The CDR3 has 14 amino acids. Trimming stripped 2 bases from V and 0 bases from J, with 8 bases between. Per germline, CDR1 MNHEY and CDR2 SVGAGI. The CDR3 nucleotides are TGTGCCAGCAGTTACGCCCCGAGCTCCTACGAGCAGTACTTC. Its translation is CASSYAPSSYEQYF.

The sample holds a few counts of this clonotype. The chain combines TRBV5-5 with TRBJ2-3; no firm D call. The CDR3 contains 11 residues. Trimming stripped 3 bases from V and 8 bases from J, with 7 bases between. The germline CDR1 and CDR2 sequences are SGHKS and YYEKEE (reference sequence). The CDR3 sequence is CASSSLGTQYF. In DNA, the CDR3 is TGTGCCAGCAGCTCCCTTGGTACGCAGTATTTT.

V gene TRBV6-6 combines with J gene TRBJ1-2; the match to TRBD1 covers 11 bases. CDR1 and CDR2 from the germline V gene are MNHNY and SVGAGI (reference sequence). This CDR3 has 15 residues. Trimming at V came to 7 bases and at J to 3 bases, leaving 7 bases not matched to a gene. Here the CDR3 DNA reads TGTGCCAGCACTCAGCCGGGACAGGGGGACTATGGCTACACCTTC. Amino acid sequence: CASTQPGQGDYGYTF.

This clonotype was picked up a small number of times. The chain couples TRBV5-1 to TRBJ1-3, with D possibly TRBD1 on 6 matching bases. Germline CDR1 and CDR2: SGHRS and YFSETQ. V was shortened by 4 bases and J by 2 bases, with 10 bases between the two germline ends. CDR3 length equals 14 residues. CDR3 region: CASSPGQPGNTIYF. The DNA of the CDR3 is TGCGCCAGCAGCCCGGGACAACCTGGAAACACCATATATTTT.

A note on this clonotype: The junction and the germline gene differ at one end; a read error may be behind it. The chain couples TRBV20-1 to TRBJ1-1; 7 bases line up with TRBD1. Germline-derived CDR1 and CDR2 are DFQATT and SNEGSKA (reference sequence). This CDR3 is 15 amino acids long. CDR3 in DNA: TGCAGTGCCAGAGTCGTGCCCGGCAGGGGGACTGAAGCTTTCTTT. It translates to CSARVVPGRGTEAFF.

The table lists this clonotype with many counts. The rearrangement uses TRBV4-3 and TRBJ1-4; perhaps TRBD1 as D (6 bases). In germline, CDR1 is LGHNA, CDR2 YSLEER. Trimming removed 7 bases at V and 7 bases at J, with 10 bases between. The CDR3 sequence is 12 residues long. The CDR3 reads CASNRVGEKLFF. In DNA form, the CDR3 reads TGCGCCAGCAACAGGGTGGGTGAAAAACTGTTTTTT.

This clonotype was seen once. The chain is built from TRBV5-1 and TRBJ2-5, with 9 bases that match TRBD2. Germline V lookup: CDR1 SGHRS, CDR2 YFSETQ. V lost 3 bases to trimming and J lost 1 base; unmatched junction nucleotides: 7. The CDR3 runs 16 residues. In DNA, the CDR3 is TGCGCCAGCAGCTCCTTAGCGGGGGCGGGCCAAGAGACCCAGTACTTC. It specifies CASSSLAGAGQETQYF.

In this sample, this clonotype turned up a few times. This chain connects TRBV7-9 to TRBJ2-2; D not resolved. The ends were cut back, 3 bases at V and 6 bases at J, with 8 bases in the middle. CDR1 and CDR2 from the germline V gene are SEHNR and FQNEAQ (reference sequence). The CDR3 consists of 13 residues. CDR3 sequence: CASSFGEAGELFF. The CDR3 bases are TGTGCCAGCAGCTTTGGCGAAGCCGGGGAGCTGTTTTTT.

This clonotype was seen more than once but under ten times. The CDR3 coding sequence is TGTGCCAGCAGCCAGGCACAGGGGACCCCCTCCGAGCAGTACTTC. Its translation is CASSQAQGTPSEQYF. This chain uses TRBV3-1 with TRBJ2-7, with 7 nucleotides matching TRBD1. CDR1 LGHDT and CDR2 YNNKEL come from the germline V gene (reference sequence). The CDR3 covers 15 residues. The ends lost 3 bases at V and 6 bases at J; junction bases unmatched: 11.

Many counts were recorded for this clonotype. The chain has TRBV20-1 and TRBJ2-3; 8 nucleotides align to TRBD2. This CDR3 contains 17 residues. Germline loops: CDR1 DFQATT, CDR2 SNEGSKA (reference sequence). The V and J ends lost 6 bases and 1 base, in that order; junction bases with no gene match: 15. CDR3 bases: TGCAGTGCACCCCCGGGGGGGGGCCCACTTCGCACAGATACGCAGTATTTT. Translating it yields CSAPPGGGPLRTDTQYF.

This chain connects TRBV20-1 to TRBJ1-6; the match to TRBD1 covers 7 bases. This CDR3 is 15 amino acids long. Germline-derived CDR1 and CDR2 are DFQATT and SNEGSKA (reference sequence). V lost 5 bases to trimming and J lost 5 bases; unmatched junction nucleotides: 9. CDR3 region: CSARNRQGDNSPLHF. In DNA, the CDR3 is TGCAGTGCTCGAAACCGACAGGGAGATAATTCACCCCTCCACTTT.

The chain couples TRBV5-1 to TRBJ2-5; possible D gene TRBD1, 6 bases. V gave up 4 bases and J gave up 0 bases, with 10 bases separating them. This CDR3 is built from 14 residues. Germline CDR1 and CDR2: SGHRS and YFSETQ. CDR3 sequence: CASSTQGNQETQYF. Here the CDR3 DNA reads TGCGCCAGCAGCACTCAGGGGAACCAAGAGACCCAGTACTTC.

This clonotype was found a few times. The chain employs TRBV7-8 and TRBJ2-1, with D uncertain. This CDR3 has 15 amino acids. Between the trimmed V and J ends, which lost 1 base and 0 bases, there was a span of 7 bases. The germline V gene has CDR1 SGHVS and CDR2 FQNEAQ. The CDR3 loop reads CASSLVLFSYNEQFF. CDR3 in DNA: TGTGCCAGCAGCTTAGTGCTCTTCTCCTACAATGAGCAGTTCTTC.